These 18 T cell receptor beta chains originate from one sample sequenced in a study of early T cells in non-severe SARS-CoV-2 infection. MiXCR was run by TCRdb on the 5' RACE reads, yielding one entry per CDR3 protein. There are about 38,000 distinct CDR3 sequences in the sample; 5.5% to 8% occur only once, and approximately 24% lies in the top ten. This specimen consisted of whole blood, obtained at baseline. Source of these receptors: an adult who was a healthcare worker with PCR-confirmed SARS-CoV-2 infection or an uninfected control (not recorded which).

The chain couples TRBV25-1 to TRBJ2-5; 8 bases agree with TRBD1. V trimming: 3 bases; J trimming: 1 base; junction bases outside the gene matches: 4. This CDR3 region has 15 residues. CDR1 and CDR2 (germline): MGHDK, SYGVNS. DNA for the CDR3: TGTGCCAGCAGTGACACGGGACAGGCCCAAGAGACCCAGTACTTC. The encoded protein is CASSDTGQAQETQYF.

This clonotype was found many times. This chain links TRBV12-3 or TRBV12-4 with TRBJ1-2; D remains ambiguous. This CDR3 spans 15 amino acids. Trimming stripped 8 bases from V and 5 bases from J, with 21 bases between. The CDR3 sequence: CASGILSSNRYGYTF. Written as DNA, the CDR3 is TGTGCCAGCGGGATCCTCAGCTCGAACCGGTATGGCTACACCTTC.

In nucleotides, the CDR3 is TGTGCCAGCTCGGGAGGAACCTACGAGCAGTACTTC. It translates to CASSGGTYEQYF. The genes are TRBV3-1 and TRBJ2-7; 7 bases line up with TRBD2. The length of the CDR3 is 12 residues. CDR1 and CDR2 (germline): LGHDT, YNNKEL (reference sequence). The junction had 3 bases not matched to a gene; V was cut back by 8 bases and J by 2 bases.

This clonotype was picked up a small number of times. V gene TRBV11-2 combines with J gene TRBJ1-5; D is ambiguous. This CDR3 region has 14 residues. V was trimmed by 5 bases and J by 4 bases, leaving 12 bases between them. The germline V gene has CDR1 SGHAT and CDR2 FQNNGV. The CDR3 bases are TGTGCCAGCAGCACAGACGGCATTAATCAGCCCCAGCATTTT. Protein sequence: CASSTDGINQPQHF.

This clonotype was counted ten times or more. The chain recombines TRBV7-3 with TRBJ2-2, with 13 bases fitting TRBD2. The CDR3 length is 17 residues. V was clipped by 2 bases and J by 6 bases; unmatched bases: 6. Germline V lookup: CDR1 SGHTA, CDR2 FQGTGA. The CDR3 is CASSLAETSGRSGELFF. The CDR3 nucleotides are TGTGCCAGCAGCTTAGCGGAGACTAGCGGGAGGTCCGGGGAGCTGTTTTTT.

The sample holds many counts of this clonotype. The chain combines TRBV5-4 with TRBJ2-1, with a possible D match to TRBD2 (6 bases). The germline V gene has CDR1 SGHNT and CDR2 YYREEE (reference sequence). The CDR3 runs to 15 residues. V was clipped by 0 bases and J by 9 bases, with 16 bases between them. In DNA form, the CDR3 reads TGTGCCAGCAGCTTGGTCGTGGGAGGTGGTGGTGAGCAGTTCTTC. Amino acid sequence: CASSLVVGGGGEQFF. Together with reference TRBV5-4 and TRBJ2-1, the CDR3 gives the full variable domain: ETGVTQSPTHLIKTRGQQVTLRCSSQSGHNTVSWYQQALGQGPQFIFQYYREEENGRGNFPPRFSGLQFPNYSSELNVNALELDDSALYLCASSLVVGGGGEQFFGPGTRLTVL.

This clonotype was counted only a few times. The chain has TRBV29-1 and TRBJ2-5, with 12 bases fitting TRBD1. Per the germline V gene, CDR1 is SQVTM and CDR2 is ANQGSEA. Losses at the gene ends were 6 bases for V and 4 bases for J; bases not matched to a gene: 3. This CDR3 is built from 13 residues. The CDR3 sequence is CSVGTGGLETQYF. As DNA, the CDR3 is TGCAGCGTCGGGACAGGGGGCCTAGAGACCCAGTACTTC.

In this sample, this clonotype turned up many times. This sequence joins TRBV20-1 and TRBJ1-1; TRBD1 might be the D (5 bases). Germline CDR1 is DFQATT and CDR2 is SNEGSKA (reference sequence). V lost 3 bases to trimming and J lost 4 bases, with 15 bases between them. This CDR3 has 14 residues. The CDR3 coding sequence is TGCAGTGCTAGGGTCGATATTGGGGGCACTGAAGCTTTCTTT. Its translation: CSARVDIGGTEAFF.

This clonotype was counted at least ten times. CDR3 nucleotide sequence: TGTGCCACCAGCAGCGTGCTAGCGTGGCACACAGATACGCAGTATTTT. Translating gives CATSSVLAWHTDTQYF. V is TRBV15 and J is TRBJ2-3; the D gene is possibly TRBD2 (6 bases). This CDR3 contains 16 residues. CDR1 is LNHNV, CDR2 YYDKDF, per germline (reference sequence). V lost 3 bases, J lost 2 bases, and 15 bases lay in between.

This chain connects TRBV25-1 to TRBJ1-5; D possibly corresponds to TRBD1 (5 bases). The CDR3 extends over 16 amino acids. Germline V gene sequence: CDR1 MGHDK, CDR2 SYGVNS. The V end lost 4 bases, the J end lost 7 bases, and 20 bases lay between the germline ends. The CDR3 spells CASSGPRGRTRQPQHF. The CDR3, as DNA: TGTGCCAGCAGTGGACCCCGGGGACGGACTCGGCAGCCCCAGCATTTT.

The chain is built from TRBV4-1 and TRBJ1-4; D gene ambiguous. CDR3 size: 12 residues. Germline values: CDR1 MGHRA, CDR2 YSYEKL. V gave up 5 bases and J gave up 7 bases, with 8 bases separating them. CDR3 DNA: TGCGCCAGCAGCAGGACTCTTGAAAAACTGTTTTTT. It specifies CASSRTLEKLFF.

This clonotype appeared many times. The rearrangement links TRBV28 to TRBJ2-1; TRBD2 matches at 13 bases. V dropped 3 bases and J dropped 15; count of bases not matched to a gene: 11. The CDR3 is 15 residues long. Germline lookup yields CDR1 MDHEN and CDR2 SYDVKM. The CDR3 reads CASSFRTSGSVRRFF. DNA for the CDR3: TGTGCCAGCAGTTTTAGGACTAGCGGGAGTGTACGTCGGTTCTTC.

This clonotype was recorded at least ten times. This chain links TRBV12-3 or TRBV12-4 with TRBJ1-1; D remains ambiguous. CDR3 length equals 17 residues. Trimming took off 8 bases at V and 1 base at J, with 23 bases between the two ends. CDR3 in DNA: TGTGCCAGCGGCGCCCCGGACTTCGGACGGGGGAACACTGAAGCTTTCTTT. This translates into CASGAPDFGRGNTEAFF.

This clonotype was observed a few times. The rearrangement uses TRBV7-3 and TRBJ2-3, with 13 bases lining up with TRBD2. The CDR3 runs 18 residues. Germline values: CDR1 SGHTA, CDR2 FQGTGA. J lost 3 bases, V lost 2 bases, and 8 bases had no gene match. The CDR3 DNA sequence: TGTGCCAGCAGCTTATTGGCCAGGACTAGCGGGAGAACAGATACGCAGTATTTT. It specifies CASSLLARTSGRTDTQYF. The entire variable domain, with the rest obtained from reference TRBV7-3 and TRBJ2-3, is as follows: GAGVSQTPSNKVTEKGKYVELRCDPISGHTALYWYRQSLGQGPEFLIYFQGTGAADDSGLPNDRFFAVRPEGSVSTLKIQRTERGDSAVYLCASSLLARTSGRTDTQYFGPGTRLTVL.

In this sample, this clonotype turned up a few times. This sequence joins TRBV7-2 and TRBJ2-1; maybe TRBD2 (6 bases). Germline V gene sequence: CDR1 SGHTA, CDR2 FQGNSA. The ends were cut back, 5 bases at V and 8 bases at J, with 13 bases in the middle. The CDR3 consists of 13 residues. The CDR3: CASSPTRLDEQFF. Written as DNA, the CDR3 is TGTGCCAGCAGCCCGACTAGGTTGGATGAGCAGTTCTTC. The whole variable domain, filled in from reference TRBV7-2 and TRBJ2-1, reads GAGVSQSPSNKVTEKGKDVELRCDPISGHTALYWYRQSLGQGLEFLIYFQGNSAPDKSGLPSDRFSAERTGGSVSTLTIQRTQQEDSAVYLCASSPTRLDEQFFGPGTRLTVL.

This clonotype was found a few times. The chain carries TRBV14 and TRBJ1-5; the D is unclear. The CDR3 loop spans 16 amino acids. The germline V and J ends were trimmed by 1 base and 4 bases, with 14 bases remaining between them. CDR1 is SGHDN, CDR2 FVKESK, per germline. CDR3 loop: CASSQGTTAQNQPQHF. CDR3 sequence (DNA): TGTGCCAGCAGCCAAGGTACTACGGCTCAGAATCAGCCCCAGCATTTT.

V and J are TRBV7-6 and TRBJ1-5, with 7 nucleotides matching TRBD1. Per germline, CDR1 SGHVS and CDR2 FNYEAQ. J lost 4 bases, V lost 3 bases, and 0 bases had no gene match. The length of the CDR3 is 13 residues. The CDR3 is CASSLGQNQPQHF. Here the CDR3 DNA reads TGTGCCAGCAGCTTGGGACAGAATCAGCCCCAGCATTTT.

This clonotype was observed a few times. The V and J genes are TRBV5-6 and TRBJ1-4; D may be TRBD1 (6 bases). The germline V gene has CDR1 SGHDT and CDR2 YYEEEE. Trimming stripped 4 bases from V and 10 bases from J, with 20 bases between. The CDR3 has 15 amino acids. In nucleotides, the CDR3 is TGTGCCAGCAGCCGGGGACAAACCTCGAGGGGAAAACTGTTTTTT. This codes for CASSRGQTSRGKLFF.